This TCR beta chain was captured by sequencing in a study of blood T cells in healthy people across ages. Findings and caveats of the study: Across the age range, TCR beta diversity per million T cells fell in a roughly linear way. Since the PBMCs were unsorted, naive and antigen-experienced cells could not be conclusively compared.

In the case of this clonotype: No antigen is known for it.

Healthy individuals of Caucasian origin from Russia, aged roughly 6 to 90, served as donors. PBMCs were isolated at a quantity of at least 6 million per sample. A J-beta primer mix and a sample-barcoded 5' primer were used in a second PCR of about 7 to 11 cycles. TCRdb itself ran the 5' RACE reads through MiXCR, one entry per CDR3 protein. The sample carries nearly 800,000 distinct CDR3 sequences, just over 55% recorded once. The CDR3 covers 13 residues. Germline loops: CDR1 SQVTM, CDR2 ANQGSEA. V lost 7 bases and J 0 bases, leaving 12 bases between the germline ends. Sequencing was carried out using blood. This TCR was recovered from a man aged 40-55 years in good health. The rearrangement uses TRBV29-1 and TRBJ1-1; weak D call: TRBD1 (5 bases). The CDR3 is CSAEQTVNTEAFF. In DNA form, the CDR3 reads TGCAGCGCGGAGCAGACAGTGAACACTGAAGCTTTCTTT.